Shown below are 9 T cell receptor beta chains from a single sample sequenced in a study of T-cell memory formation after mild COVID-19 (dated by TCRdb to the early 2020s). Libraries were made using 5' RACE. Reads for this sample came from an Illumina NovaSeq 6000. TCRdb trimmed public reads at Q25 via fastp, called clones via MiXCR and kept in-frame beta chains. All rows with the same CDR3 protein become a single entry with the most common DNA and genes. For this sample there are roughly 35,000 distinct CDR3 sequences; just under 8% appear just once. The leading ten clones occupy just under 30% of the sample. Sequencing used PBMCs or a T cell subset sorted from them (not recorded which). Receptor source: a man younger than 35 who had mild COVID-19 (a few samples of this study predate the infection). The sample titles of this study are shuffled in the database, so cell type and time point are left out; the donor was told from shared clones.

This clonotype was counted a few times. As DNA, the CDR3 is TGTGCCAGCAGCCAAGATGATTACGTCCTGACTTTC. This translates into CASSQDDYVLTF. The V gene is TRBV3-1, the J gene TRBJ2-6; D gene uncertain. This CDR3 contains 12 residues. In germline, CDR1 is LGHDT, CDR2 YNNKEL (reference sequence). Trimming pared 0 bases from V and 11 bases from J, leaving 5 bases between.

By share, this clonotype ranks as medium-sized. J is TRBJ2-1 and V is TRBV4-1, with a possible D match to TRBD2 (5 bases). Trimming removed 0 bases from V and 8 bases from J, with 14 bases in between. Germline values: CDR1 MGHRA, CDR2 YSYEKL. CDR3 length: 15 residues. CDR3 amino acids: CASSQERRGVDEQFF. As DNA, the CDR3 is TGCGCCAGCAGCCAAGAGCGACGGGGAGTCGATGAGCAGTTCTTC.

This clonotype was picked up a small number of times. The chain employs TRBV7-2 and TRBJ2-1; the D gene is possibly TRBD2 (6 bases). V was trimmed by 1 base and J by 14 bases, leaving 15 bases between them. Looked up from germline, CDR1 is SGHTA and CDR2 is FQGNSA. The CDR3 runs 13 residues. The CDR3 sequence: CASSLGGTEVKFF. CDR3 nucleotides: TGTGCCAGCAGCTTAGGCGGGACCGAGGTTAAGTTCTTC.

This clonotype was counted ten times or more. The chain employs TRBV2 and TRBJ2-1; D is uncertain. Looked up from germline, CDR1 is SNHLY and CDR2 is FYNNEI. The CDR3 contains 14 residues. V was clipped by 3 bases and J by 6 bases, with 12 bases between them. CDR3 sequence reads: CASSDIGLANEQFF. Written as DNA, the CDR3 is TGTGCCAGCAGTGATATCGGGTTAGCCAATGAGCAGTTCTTC. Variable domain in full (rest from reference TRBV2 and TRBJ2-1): EPEVTQTPSHQVTQMGQEVILRCVPISNHLYFYWYRQILGQKVEFLVSFYNNEISEKSEIFDDQFSVERPDGSNFTLKIRSTKLEDSAMYFCASSDIGLANEQFFGPGTRLTVL.

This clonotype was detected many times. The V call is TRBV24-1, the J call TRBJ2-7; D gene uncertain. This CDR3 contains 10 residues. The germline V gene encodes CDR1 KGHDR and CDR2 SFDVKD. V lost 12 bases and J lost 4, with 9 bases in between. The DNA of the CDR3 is TGTGCCTCAATGACATACGAGCAGTACGTC. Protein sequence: CASMTYEQYV.

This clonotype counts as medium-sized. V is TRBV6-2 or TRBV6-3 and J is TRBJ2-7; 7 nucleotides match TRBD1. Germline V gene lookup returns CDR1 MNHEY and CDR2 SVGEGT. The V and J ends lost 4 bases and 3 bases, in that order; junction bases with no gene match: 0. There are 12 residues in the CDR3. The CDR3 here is CASSWTGYEQYF. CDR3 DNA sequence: TGTGCCAGCAGTTGGACAGGCTACGAGCAGTACTTC.

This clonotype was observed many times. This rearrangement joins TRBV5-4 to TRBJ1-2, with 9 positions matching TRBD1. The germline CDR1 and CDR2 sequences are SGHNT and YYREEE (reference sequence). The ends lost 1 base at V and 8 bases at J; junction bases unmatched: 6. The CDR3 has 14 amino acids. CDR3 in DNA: TGTGCCAGCAGCTTGAACAGGGGGCAGGGGGGCTACACCTTC. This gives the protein CASSLNRGQGGYTF.

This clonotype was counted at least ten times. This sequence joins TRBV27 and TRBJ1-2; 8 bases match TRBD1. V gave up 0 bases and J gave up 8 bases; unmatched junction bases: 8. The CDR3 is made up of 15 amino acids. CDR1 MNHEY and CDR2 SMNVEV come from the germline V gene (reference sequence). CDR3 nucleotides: TGTGCCAGCAGTTTATCCCCGGACAGGGCTGGGGGCTACACCTTC. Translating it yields CASSLSPDRAGGYTF.

This chain's CDR3 is CASTLQGAFNQPQHF. Written as DNA, the CDR3 is TGTGCCAGCACCCTTCAGGGGGCCTTCAATCAGCCCCAGCATTTT. This rearrangement joins TRBV6-2 or TRBV6-3 to TRBJ1-5; TRBD1 matches 8 bases. This CDR3 contains 15 residues. Germline values: CDR1 MNHEY, CDR2 SVGEGT. J was trimmed by 3 bases and V by 7 bases; bases with no gene match: 8.